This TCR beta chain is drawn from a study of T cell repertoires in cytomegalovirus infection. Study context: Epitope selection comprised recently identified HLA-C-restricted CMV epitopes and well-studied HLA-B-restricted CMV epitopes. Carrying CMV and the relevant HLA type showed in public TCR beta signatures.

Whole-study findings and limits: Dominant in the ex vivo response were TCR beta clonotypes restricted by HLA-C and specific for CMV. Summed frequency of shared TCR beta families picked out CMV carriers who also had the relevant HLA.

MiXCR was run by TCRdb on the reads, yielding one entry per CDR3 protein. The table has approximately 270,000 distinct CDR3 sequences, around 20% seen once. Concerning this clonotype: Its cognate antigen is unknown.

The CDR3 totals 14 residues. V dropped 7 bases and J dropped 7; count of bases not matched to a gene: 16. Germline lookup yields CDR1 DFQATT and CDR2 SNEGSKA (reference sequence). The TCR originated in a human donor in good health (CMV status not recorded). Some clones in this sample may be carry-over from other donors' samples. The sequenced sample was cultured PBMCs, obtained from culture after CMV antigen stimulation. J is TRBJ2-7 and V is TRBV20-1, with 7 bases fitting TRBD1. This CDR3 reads CSVKRPTGVPEQYF. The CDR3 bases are TGCAGTGTTAAGAGGCCAACAGGGGTTCCGGAGCAGTACTTC.